This T cell receptor (beta chain) was retrieved from a study of CD8 T cells in Susac syndrome. Study in general: Susac syndrome patients were untreated, on corticosteroids with some adding intravenous immunoglobulin, or on intravenous immunoglobulin only.

The authors reverse transcribed roughly 0.5 to 1 ug RNA with random hexamers. TCR beta CDR3 was amplified by immunoSEQ multiplex PCR. This amplification extended across 54 Vbeta and 13 Jbeta segments. Using its own MiXCR run on the immunoSEQ multiplex PCR reads, TCRdb lists one record per CDR3 protein. The table has some 190,000 distinct CDR3 sequences, approximately 94% seen once. From blood CD8+ and CD4+ T cells, the TCR beta chain was sequenced. The V gene's germline CDR1 is SQVTM and CDR2 ANQGSEA. Trimming took 8 bases from V and 5 from J; bases not matched to a gene: 6. The length of the CDR3 is 12 residues.

Sample: CD4+ T cells from PBMCs. The chain couples TRBV29-1 to TRBJ2-1, with 7 nucleotides matching TRBD1. The receptor was derived from a human donor with Susac syndrome. As DNA, the CDR3 is TGCAGCTCCCGGGACAGCAACAATGAGCAGTTCTTC. This gives the protein CSSRDSNNEQFF.